This T cell receptor (beta chain) was captured by sequencing in a study of blood T cell repertoires in COVID-19. Data came from immunoSEQ multiplex PCR; TCRdb stores just in-frame clones and leaves some out. Among some 120,000 clones listed, roughly 79% were seen once. Germline V gene sequence: CDR1 SGHNT, CDR2 YENEEA. CDR3 size: 13 residues. The ends were cut back, 5 bases at V and 7 bases at J, with 12 bases in the middle. V is TRBV11-3 and J is TRBJ2-1, with D possibly TRBD2 on 6 matching bases. This TCR came from a human donor in a cohort sampled during active COVID-19. The specimen sequenced was peripheral blood. CDR3 nucleotide sequence: TGTGCCAGCAGCGGGGACTTCGCAAATGAGCAGTTCTTC. Protein: CASSGDFANEQFF.